Sequencing of this TCR beta chain was carried out in a study of cytomegalovirus exposure and HLA in healthy donors. As regards this clone: The antigen remains unidentified.

PCR involved 60 Vbeta and 13 Jbeta primers. Generated by immunoSEQ multiplex PCR, the TCRdb table keeps only in-frame clones and is missing some. The table lists about 130,000 clones, roughly 84% of them singletons, with under 2% in the top ten. General observations from the study: Analyses of presence and absence presupposed an approximately uniform sequencing depth across donors. According to a later analysis, most TCR beta chains associated with CMV appeared HLA-restricted. TCR beta sequences numbering about 17,000 were associated with HLA alleles at 0.05 false discovery rate in a later analysis.

J lost 0 bases, V lost 0 bases, and 2 bases had no gene match. Germline lookup yields CDR1 SGHNT and CDR2 YYREEE (reference sequence). The CDR3 consists of 17 residues. The TCR was taken from a boy younger than 18 in good health and CMV-seronegative. V is TRBV5-4 and J is TRBJ2-6, with TRBD1 matching 8 bases. The sequenced material came from PBMCs. The CDR3 DNA sequence: TGTGCCAGCAGCTTGGCGACAGGGGACTCTGGGGCCAACGTCCTGACTTTC. Translated: CASSLATGDSGANVLTF. Combining the CDR3 with reference TRBV5-4 and TRBJ2-6 gives the whole variable domain ETGVTQSPTHLIKTRGQQVTLRCSSQSGHNTVSWYQQALGQGPQFIFQYYREEENGRGNFPPRFSGLQFPNYSSELNVNALELDDSALYLCASSLATGDSGANVLTFGAGSRLTVL.